This T cell receptor (beta chain) was recorded in a study of blood T cell repertoires in COVID-19. Study details: Acute and convalescent COVID-19 samples came from the United States, Italy and Spain.

Germline V gives CDR1 MDHEN, CDR2 SYDVKM. The J segment lost 2 bases and the V segment lost 2 bases, leaving 0 bases of the junction unmatched. The CDR3 contains 15 residues. TCRdb keeps only in-frame clones here, not all; method: immunoSEQ multiplex PCR. The sample lists approximately 190,000 clones; 84% were seen once. The study drew participants aged about 18 to 90 years from 20 to 30 US areas. Participant reports of clinical history set cohort assignment. The TCR was taken from a woman aged 25 to 39 who had been exposed to COVID-19. The sequencing sample was made of PBMCs or T cells enriched from blood (not recorded which). The rearrangement joins TRBV28 to TRBJ2-6; 7 bases map to TRBD1. The CDR3 region is CASSLQGAGANVLTF. DNA of the CDR3: TGTGCCAGCAGTTTACAGGGGGCTGGGGCCAACGTCCTGACTTTC.